Listed below are T cell receptor beta chains from one sample, sequenced in a study of T cell responses to AZD1222 COVID-19 vaccine. Sequencing used immunoSEQ multiplex PCR; TCRdb keeps in-frame clones, though not all of them. The table includes 200,000 to 300,000 clones, over 85% detected once. Sequences were derived from peripheral blood, sampled on day 0 of AZD1222 vaccination. These receptors all stem from an adult in good health. Both conserved end residues are part of each CDR3. The order of the fields is D gene, V gene, clone size, J gene, CDR3 length, CDR3 DNA, CDR3 protein. A D gene is named only where the DNA matches it firmly. Not all rows give a size; the values are once, few, many and, for expanded clones, a class.

>NA|TRBV28|NA|TRBJ2-1|16
TGTGCCAGCAGTTTATGGGGGGGCTCAATCAACAATGAGCAGTTCTTC
CASSLWGGSINNEQFF
>TRBD2|TRBV29-1|NA|TRBJ2-3|16
TGCAGCGTTGTACCTGAGCGGGGGGGGAGCACAGATACGCAGTATTTT
CSVVPERGGSTDTQYF
>TRBD1|TRBV7-2|NA|TRBJ2-1|16
TGTGCCAGCAGGACCACCGGGACAGGATCCTACAATGAGCAGTTCTTC
CASRTTGTGSYNEQFF
>NA|TRBV28|once|TRBJ1-1|11
TGTGCCAGCCGGGGGGACACTGAAGCTTTCTTT
CASRGDTEAFF
>NA|TRBV7-2|NA|TRBJ2-7|15
TGTGCCAGCAGCCCTGTTGTGGGGGGCTACTACGAGCAGTACTTC
CASSPVVGGYYEQYF
>NA|TRBV24-1|NA|TRBJ2-5|15
TGTGCCACCAGTGATTGGACGGGAGCAGGTGAGACCCAGTACTTC
CATSDWTGAGETQYF
>NA|TRBV20-1|NA|TRBJ1-6|11
TGCAGTGCCAACCCAACTGGGCCCCTCCACTTT
CSANPTGPLHF
>NA|TRBV6-5|once|TRBJ1-2|14
TGTGCCAGCAGTTACACGGACAGCTACTATGGCTACACCTTC
CASSYTDSYYGYTF
>NA|TRBV4-1|NA|TRBJ1-1|15
TGCGCCAGCAGCCAAGATTATTCCCCCGTCACTGAAGCTTTCTTT
CASSQDYSPVTEAFF
>NA|TRBV2|NA|TRBJ2-5|13
TGTGCCAGCGCCCGCCAGTCCCAAGAGACCCAGTACTTC
CASARQSQETQYF
>NA|TRBV11-2|NA|TRBJ2-3|14
TGTGCCAGCAGCCCTGTGGGGGCGGGAGATACGCAGTATTTT
CASSPVGAGDTQYF
>NA|TRBV11-2|NA|TRBJ1-2|14
TGTGCCAGCAGTATAGGGGGGGCGGACTATGGCTACACCTTC
CASSIGGADYGYTF
>TRBD1|TRBV5-1|NA|TRBJ2-7|14
TGCGCCAGCAGGGGACAGGCTACCTCCGAAGAGCAGTACTTC
CASRGQATSEEQYF
>NA|TRBV5-1|NA|TRBJ2-3|16
TGCGCCAGCAGCTGGGTAGCGGAGCCAAGCACAGATACGCAGTATTTT
CASSWVAEPSTDTQYF
>TRBD2|TRBV19|NA|TRBJ2-1|17
TGTGCCAGTCGCCTGGGAGGCGGGAGGGGTTCCTACAATGAGCAGTTCTTC
CASRLGGGRGSYNEQFF
>NA|TRBV29-1|NA|TRBJ2-7|14
TGCAGCGTTGAGGGTGGGGAATTGGGGTACGAGCAGTACTTC
CSVEGGELGYEQYF
>NA|TRBV4-2|NA|TRBJ2-7|15
TGTGCCAGCAGCCAAGGGGGGACAAAAACCTACGAGCAGTACTTC
CASSQGGTKTYEQYF
>TRBD1|TRBV6-4|NA|TRBJ1-6|15
TGTGCCAGCAGCTCCACAGGGGGGTATAATTCACCCCTCCACTTT
CASSSTGGYNSPLHF
>NA|TRBV28|NA|TRBJ1-2|12
TGTGCCAGCAGTTCCGGATCATATGGCTACACCTTC
CASSSGSYGYTF
>NA|TRBV19|NA|TRBJ1-1|11
TGTGCCACAAGGGGAGGCACTGAAGCTTTCTTT
CATRGGTEAFF
>NA|TRBV5-5|NA|TRBJ2-2|16
TGTGCCAGCAGCTTGTCCGGGACCCAGGCCACCGGGGAGCTGTTTTTT
CASSLSGTQATGELFF
>NA|TRBV12-3/TRBV12-4|NA|TRBJ1-5|13
TGTGCCAGCAGTTTAGACGCCAATCAGCCCCAGCATTTT
CASSLDANQPQHF
>TRBD1|TRBV3-1/TRBV3-2|NA|TRBJ1-1|12
TGTGCCAGCGGACAGGGGAACACTGAAGCTTTCTTT
CASGQGNTEAFF
>TRBD2|TRBV7-6|NA|TRBJ2-1|17
TGTGCCAGCAGCTTAGGCAACGGACTAGCGGGAGGGAATGAGCAGTTCTTC
CASSLGNGLAGGNEQFF
>NA|TRBV4-1|NA|TRBJ1-4|16
TGCGCCAGCAGCCGAACTAGGGGGTCAACTAATGAAAAACTGTTTTTT
CASSRTRGSTNEKLFF
>NA|TRBV12-5|NA|TRBJ1-1|16
TGTGCTAGTGGTTTGGTACTCGGGGATAGTAACACTGAAGCTTTCTTT
CASGLVLGDSNTEAFF
>NA|TRBV11-2|NA|TRBJ1-2|14
TGTGCCAGCAGAGCCACAACAGGGAGCTATGGCTACACCTTC
CASRATTGSYGYTF
>NA|TRBV2|NA|TRBJ2-2|11
TGTGCCAGCACCAAAACCGGGGAGCTGTTTTTT
CASTKTGELFF